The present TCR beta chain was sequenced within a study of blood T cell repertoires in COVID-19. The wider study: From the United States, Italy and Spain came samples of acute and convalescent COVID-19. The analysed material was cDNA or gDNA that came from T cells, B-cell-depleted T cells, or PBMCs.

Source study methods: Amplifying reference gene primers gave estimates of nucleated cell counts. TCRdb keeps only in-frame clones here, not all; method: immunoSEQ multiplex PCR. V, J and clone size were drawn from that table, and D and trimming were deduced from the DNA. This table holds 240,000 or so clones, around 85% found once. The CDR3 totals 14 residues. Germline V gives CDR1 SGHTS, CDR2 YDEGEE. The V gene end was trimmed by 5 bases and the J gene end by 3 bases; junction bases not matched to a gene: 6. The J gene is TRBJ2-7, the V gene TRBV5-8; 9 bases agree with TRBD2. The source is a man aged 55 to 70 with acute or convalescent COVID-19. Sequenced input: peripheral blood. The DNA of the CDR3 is TGTGCCAGCAGTCGACTAGCGGATAACTACGAGCAGTACTTC. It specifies CASSRLADNYEQYF.